This T cell receptor (beta chain) came from a study of blood T cell repertoires in COVID-19 (dated by TCRdb to about 2020). With respect to the entire study: Samples from collaborators originated in the United States, Italy and Spain and spanned both the acute and convalescent phases of COVID-19. The prospective study material was composed of cDNA or gDNA derived from T cells, B-cell-depleted T cells, or PBMCs. Samples came from the ongoing ImmuneRACE study (first 160 participants) plus 1,254 subjects from 6 global collaborators. Where available, HLA class I and class II types were obtained from metadata supplied by the sample provider rather than from assay-based typing. The repertoires were released in a freely available public database intended as a resource for research on the immune response to SARS-CoV-2. Deeply sampled blood TCRbeta repertoires from subjects exposed to, actively infected with, or recovered from COVID-19 were included in the dataset. A de-identified subject ID, COVID-19 status, age in years and sex were almost always included in the sample metadata. Study-wide conclusions, independent of this receptor: Clinical and demographic metadata were provided uncurated, with the amount varying by source and participant.

A word on this clone: There is no known antigen for this receptor. Base-call qualities are not available, and no considerably larger clone is one nucleotide away.

V and J are truncated by 1 base and 5 bases respectively, leaving an intervening sequence of 9 bases. The CDR3 runs 13 residues from the cysteine to the phenylalanine. The only DNA kept is the CDR3, 39 bases in frame from the first base. TCRbeta CDR3 regions were amplified from genomic DNA by means of the immunoSEQ Assay, a bias-controlled multiplex PCR. The authors' analysis ran thus. The number of nucleated cells in each sample was estimated from the amplification of reference gene primers within the assay. To quantify the absolute abundance of each unique TCRbeta CDR3 rearrangement, sequence reads were collapsed and filtered. Productive Simpson clonality was computed per sample as the square root of Simpson's diversity index over productive rearrangements. TCRdb retrieved this table from immuneACCESS and kept in-frame rearrangements only. Not all clones are present; in checked studies, unresolved V genes account for under half, and no reason is known for the remainder. The V and J calls and clone size were taken over from that table, and D and trimming were inferred from the DNA. This sample is represented by about 300,000 clones; around 92% of them were singletons. Around 1.9% of the sample goes to the ten largest clones.

At one collaborating source in Seattle, patients were enrolled during active infection and were followed longitudinally through the course of disease. Each collaborating institution followed its own protocols to collect whole blood in K2EDTA tubes. For TCRbeta analysis, collaborators shipped samples in one of three forms: frozen whole blood, isolated PBMCs, or DNA extracted from either of those sample types. This chain joins TRBV5-3 to TRBJ1-1; there is no confident call for the D gene. TRBV5-3 carries the ORF label, with uncertain function. The specimen sequenced was peripheral blood. This TCR was recovered from a woman aged 25 to 39 with COVID-19, enrolled during active disease. The CDR3 region has the sequence CARSLKQRTEAFF. The nucleotide sequence is TGTGCCAGAAGCTTGAAGCAAAGAACTGAAGCTTTCTTT.